These 21 T cell receptor beta chains were sequenced from one sample in a study of OX40 agonist ivuxolimab in advanced cancers. Sequencing used immunoSEQ multiplex PCR; TCRdb keeps in-frame clones, though not all of them. The sample records around 64,000 clones, approximately 90% being singletons. Sequenced here: CD4+ or CD8+ T cells sorted from blood, sampled in a trial of the OX40 agonist ivuxolimab. The receptors were gathered from an adult with an advanced solid tumor such as melanoma, head and neck, liver or kidney cancer.

The chain recombines TRBV2 with TRBJ2-2; D might be TRBD1 or TRBD2, each matching 5 bases. V lost 10 bases to trimming and J lost 7 bases, with 16 bases between them. CDR3 length: 13 amino acids. Germline CDR1 SNHLY, CDR2 FYNNEI. CDR3 coding DNA: TGTGCCACCCATGGGGGATCCAGCGGGGAGCTGTTTTTT. Translating it yields CATHGGSSGELFF.

V usage is TRBV4-1 and J usage is TRBJ1-5, with D uncertain. Germline CDR1 reads MGHRA; CDR2 reads YSYEKL. The V end lost 4 bases, the J end lost 4 bases, and 11 bases lay between the germline ends. The CDR3 is 14 residues long. DNA of the CDR3: TGCGCCAGCAGCCTCTGGGAGGAGAATCAGCCCCAGCATTTT. Protein sequence: CASSLWEENQPQHF.

The chain carries TRBV4-1 and TRBJ2-3; no clear D. Trimming stripped 0 bases from V and 5 bases from J, with 15 bases between. The length of the CDR3 is 16 residues. CDR1 MGHRA and CDR2 YSYEKL come from the germline V gene. Here the CDR3 reads CASSQDYPLFGDTQYF. The CDR3 bases are TGCGCCAGCAGCCAAGACTACCCGTTGTTTGGAGATACGCAGTATTTT.

This chain joins TRBV6-9 and TRBJ1-5; no clear D gene. The V and J ends lost 5 bases and 6 bases respectively, with 17 bases between them. Germline CDR1 and CDR2: MNHGY and SVAAGI. The CDR3 contains 15 residues. The CDR3 sequence is CASSPCRAEGQPQHF. CDR3 sequence (DNA): TGTGCCAGCAGTCCCTGCCGGGCGGAGGGTCAGCCCCAGCATTTT.

This chain joins TRBV29-1 and TRBJ2-1; the D is unclear. CDR1 is SQVTM, CDR2 ANQGSEA, per germline. This CDR3 is built from 13 residues. V gave up 6 bases and J gave up 3 bases, with 12 bases separating them. CDR3 nucleotide sequence: TGCAGCGTGATCGTCCGCGACTACAATGAGCAGTTCTTC. Translating gives CSVIVRDYNEQFF.

This chain uses TRBV4-2 with TRBJ2-7; the D is unclear. The ends were cut back, 0 bases at V and 0 bases at J, with 6 bases in the middle. The CDR3 covers 14 residues. In germline, CDR1 is LGHNA, CDR2 YNFKEQ. The chain's CDR3 is CASSQEQGSYEQYF. The CDR3 bases are TGTGCCAGCAGCCAAGAACAAGGCTCCTACGAGCAGTACTTC.

This clone occurred a few times. The chain joins TRBV12-5 to TRBJ1-1; 7 bases match TRBD1. The germline gives CDR1 LGHNT, CDR2 FRNRAP. CDR3 length: 13 residues. V was pared by 6 bases and J by 1 base, with 2 bases of the junction left unmatched. CDR3 DNA: TGTGCTAGTGGACAGGGGTCGAACACTGAAGCTTTCTTT. Protein sequence: CASGQGSNTEAFF.

V gene TRBV19 combines with J gene TRBJ1-2; D gene unclear. Deletions cut 5 bases from V and 4 bases from J, with 11 bases between. This CDR3 comprises 13 residues. Germline CDR1 is LNHDA and CDR2 is SQIVND (reference sequence). The CDR3 spells CASSPGPSYGYTF. The CDR3 region has the DNA TGTGCCAGTAGTCCCGGGCCATCCTATGGCTACACCTTC.

This chain connects TRBV19 to TRBJ2-2; 13 bases align to TRBD2. Germline lookup yields CDR1 LNHDA and CDR2 SQIVND (reference sequence). This CDR3 region has 16 residues. V trimming: 5 bases; J trimming: 6 bases; junction bases outside the gene matches: 6. Here the CDR3 DNA reads TGTGCCAGTAGTTCAACTAGCGGGGGGGCCCCCGGGGAGCTGTTTTTT. It codes for CASSSTSGGAPGELFF.

The chain's CDR3 is CASSFQGTSGASTDTQYF. The CDR3 nucleotides read TGTGCCAGCAGCTTTCAGGGGACTAGCGGGGCTAGCACAGATACGCAGTATTTT. The chain carries TRBV7-6 and TRBJ2-3, with 13 bases fitting TRBD2. Trimming at V came to 3 bases and at J to 0 bases, leaving 6 bases not matched to a gene. Germline V gives CDR1 SGHVS, CDR2 FNYEAQ. The CDR3 has 18 residues.

Only one count was recorded for this clone. The chain joins TRBV6-4 to TRBJ2-3, with TRBD2 matching 9 bases. The CDR3 length is 16 residues. Germline V gene sequence: CDR1 MRHNA, CDR2 SNTAGT. V was pared by 0 bases and J by 3 bases, with 4 bases of the junction left unmatched. The chain's CDR3 is CASSDSGLALTDTQYF. Here the CDR3 DNA reads TGTGCCAGCAGTGACTCTGGACTAGCGTTAACAGATACGCAGTATTTT.

This chain connects TRBV4-3 to TRBJ1-5; D unclear. The germline V gene has CDR1 LGHNA and CDR2 YSLEER. Trimming removed 1 base at V and 0 bases at J, with 10 bases between. The CDR3 has 16 amino acids. The CDR3: CASSQGTEYSNQPQHF. For the CDR3, the DNA is TGCGCCAGCAGCCAAGGGACGGAGTATAGCAATCAGCCCCAGCATTTT.

The gene calls are TRBV18 and TRBJ1-4; D gene uncertain. Germline CDR1 and CDR2: KGHSH and LQKENI. Trimming cost V 1 base and J 2 bases, with 5 bases left between them. The CDR3 consists of 14 residues. This CDR3 is CASSPLGTNEKLFF. The CDR3 bases are TGTGCCAGCTCACCACTGGGGACTAATGAAAAACTGTTTTTT.

The V call is TRBV6-1, the J call TRBJ2-7; D perhaps matches TRBD1 (6 bases). CDR1 is MNHNS and CDR2 is SASEGT in the germline V gene. V lost 3 bases to trimming and J lost 2 bases, with 14 bases between them. This CDR3 has 15 amino acids. The CDR3 protein is CASSEEQGIPYEQYF. Written as DNA, the CDR3 is TGTGCCAGCAGTGAGGAACAGGGTATCCCCTACGAGCAGTACTTC.

The chain couples TRBV7-5 to TRBJ2-7; TRBD1 reflects the table's D call only, with no check against the DNA. TRBV7-5 is recorded as a pseudogene. The CDR3 sequence is 15 residues long. CDR3 nucleotide sequence: TGTGCCAGAAGCTTGACAGGGGGCAGCTCCTACGAGCAGTACTTC. Amino acid sequence: CARSLTGGSSYEQYF.

J is TRBJ2-7 and V is TRBV2; TRBD1 might be the D (6 bases). The germline gives CDR1 SNHLY, CDR2 FYNNEI. The CDR3 consists of 14 residues. V lost 8 bases and J 7 bases, leaving 21 bases between the germline ends. The CDR3 sequence is CASEGTGYFEEQYF. As DNA, the CDR3 is TGTGCCAGCGAAGGTACAGGGTACTTCGAAGAGCAGTACTTC.

This clone was found a few times. The CDR3 sequence: CASKGQGSTEAFF. CDR3 nucleotides: TGTGCCAGCAAGGGACAGGGGTCCACTGAAGCTTTCTTT. The rearrangement uses TRBV9 and TRBJ1-1; 10 nucleotides agree with TRBD1. Germline V lookup: CDR1 SGDLS, CDR2 YYNGEE. This CDR3 region has 13 residues. V lost 6 bases and J lost 4; bases outside the gene matches: 3.

This clone was detected a few times. The V gene is TRBV6-4, the J gene TRBJ1-2; perhaps TRBD1 as D (5 bases). The CDR3 extends over 16 amino acids. CDR1 is MRHNA, CDR2 SNTAGT, per germline. V was pared by 6 bases and J by 4 bases, with 21 bases between. CDR3 residues: CASSEGPSYPAYGYTF. The CDR3 DNA sequence: TGTGCCAGCAGCGAGGGACCCTCATACCCCGCCTATGGCTACACCTTC.

The rearrangement joins TRBV9 to TRBJ1-5; 10 nucleotides line up with TRBD1. Germline lookup yields CDR1 SGDLS and CDR2 YYNGEE. CDR3 length: 18 residues. J was trimmed by 3 bases and V by 2 bases; bases with no gene match: 11. CDR3 in amino acids: CASSVREEGQGHNQPQHF. CDR3 DNA sequence: TGTGCCAGCAGCGTGAGGGAGGAGGGACAGGGGCACAATCAGCCCCAGCATTTT.

This chain connects TRBV7-6 to TRBJ1-5; TRBD1 agrees at 7 bases. J gave up 0 bases and V 0 bases, and 5 bases lay outside the gene matches. The CDR3 extends over 17 amino acids. Germline CDR1 SGHVS, CDR2 FNYEAQ. The CDR3 protein is CASSLAGTAFSNQPQHF. The CDR3 region has the DNA TGTGCCAGCAGCTTAGCAGGGACAGCTTTTAGCAATCAGCCCCAGCATTTT. Variable domain in full (rest from reference TRBV7-6 and TRBJ1-5): GAGVSQSPRYKVTKRGQDVALRCDPISGHVSLYWYRQALGQGPEFLTYFNYEAQQDKSGLPNDRFSAERPEGSISTLTIQRTEQRDSAMYRCASSLAGTAFSNQPQHFGDGTRLSIL.

V and J are TRBV4-1 and TRBJ2-7, with 11 positions matching TRBD2. V shed 1 base and J 3 bases; nucleotides not matched to a gene: 5. This CDR3 is 16 amino acids long. CDR1 MGHRA and CDR2 YSYEKL come from the germline V gene. The CDR3 is CASSQGGGTSGYEQYF. The CDR3, as DNA: TGCGCCAGCAGCCAAGGGGGTGGGACTAGCGGCTACGAGCAGTACTTC.